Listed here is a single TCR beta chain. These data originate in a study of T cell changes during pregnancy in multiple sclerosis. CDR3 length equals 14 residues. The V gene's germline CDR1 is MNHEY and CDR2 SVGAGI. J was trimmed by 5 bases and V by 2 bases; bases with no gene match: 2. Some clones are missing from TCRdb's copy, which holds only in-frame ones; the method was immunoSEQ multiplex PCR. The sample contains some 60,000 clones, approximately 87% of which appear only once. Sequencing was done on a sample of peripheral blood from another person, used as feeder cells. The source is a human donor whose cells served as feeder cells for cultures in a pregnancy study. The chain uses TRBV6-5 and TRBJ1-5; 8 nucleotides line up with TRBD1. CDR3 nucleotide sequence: TGTGCCAGCAGTTACGCAGGGGGCTATCAGCCCCAGCATTTT. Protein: CASSYAGGYQPQHF.